This T cell receptor beta chain originates from a study of T cell repertoires in cytomegalovirus infection. Overall study context: Public signatures in TCR beta pointed to CMV infection and matching HLA type. The study's findings and limits: Identification of carriers of CMV plus the relevant HLA was achieved through cumulative public TCR beta family frequency.

There are a few counts of this clonotype. Its matching antigen is unknown. MiXCR, applied by TCRdb to the reads, yields one record per CDR3 protein. The profile shows under 300,000 distinct CDR3 sequences, roughly 12% of them singletons. V lost 4 bases to trimming and J lost 4 bases, with 16 bases between them. The CDR3 extends over 15 amino acids. Germline V lookup: CDR1 SGHVS, CDR2 FQNEAQ. J is TRBJ1-2 and V is TRBV7-8, with D hard to call. Sequenced input: PBMCs. This TCR derives from a human donor in good health (CMV status not recorded). Some clones in this sample may be carry-over from other donors' samples. For the CDR3, the DNA is TGTGCCAGCAGCTCAGCCCCGGGGAGGTTCTATGGCTACACCTTC. It encodes CASSSAPGRFYGYTF.